The 7 T cell receptor beta chains listed next were all sequenced from one sample in a study of T-cell memory formation after mild COVID-19 (dated by TCRdb to about 2021). The library was made by 5' RACE. Instrument on record: Illumina NovaSeq 6000. The public reads were run again by TCRdb, first through fastp at Q25 and then through MiXCR, and only productive beta chains were kept. Identical CDR3 protein sequences are pooled into one entry, listed with their most common genes and DNA. This sample gives tens of thousands of distinct CDR3 sequences in total; over 15% of them show up just once. Under 35% of the sample is in the top ten clones. Sequencing was carried out using PBMCs or a T cell subset sorted from them (not recorded which). The receptors derive from an adult woman who had mild COVID-19 (a few samples of this study predate the infection). The sample titles of this study are shuffled in the database, so cell type and time point are left out; the donor was told from shared clones.

The gene calls are TRBV4-3 and TRBJ1-3; 7 bases agree with TRBD1. The germline V gene encodes CDR1 LGHNA and CDR2 YSLEER. The trim removed 0 bases at V and 0 bases at J, leaving 5 bases unmatched. CDR3 length: 17 amino acids. The CDR3 sequence is CASSQDMGTASGNTIYF. Written as DNA, the CDR3 is TGCGCCAGCAGCCAAGATATGGGGACAGCCTCTGGAAACACCATATATTTT.

The chain combines TRBV25-1 with TRBJ1-1; TRBD1 might be the D (5 bases). Trimming took off 6 bases at V and 3 bases at J, with 8 bases between the two ends. The length of the CDR3 is 12 residues. Germline V gives CDR1 MGHDK, CDR2 SYGVNS. CDR3 sequence (DNA): TGTGCCAGCAGCTCGGGGGACACTGAAGCTTTCTTT. It codes for CASSSGDTEAFF. Full variable domain (rest looked up from reference TRBV25-1 and TRBJ1-1): EADIYQTPRYLVIGTGKKITLECSQTMGHDKMYWYQQDPGMELHLIHYSYGVNSTEKGDLSSESTVSRIRTEHFPLTLESARPSHTSQYLCASSSGDTEAFFGQGTRLTVV.

The chain carries TRBV12-3 or TRBV12-4 and TRBJ2-1; D could derive from TRBD1 or TRBD2 (5 bases each). This CDR3 region has 14 residues. Trimming left V 6 bases short and J 2 bases short, with 11 bases between. The CDR3 protein is CASRGDLAYNEQFF. The DNA for the CDR3 is TGTGCCAGCAGGGGGGACCTAGCCTACAATGAGCAGTTCTTC.

The chain recombines TRBV7-2 with TRBJ1-1; D call uncertain. The germline V and J ends were trimmed by 5 bases and 4 bases, with 23 bases remaining between them. The CDR3 is 17 residues long. Per germline, CDR1 SGHTA and CDR2 FQGNSA. CDR3 protein: CASSPSWREGGLTEAFF. The DNA for the CDR3 is TGTGCCAGCAGCCCTTCCTGGCGAGAAGGAGGGCTCACTGAAGCTTTCTTT.

The rearrangement uses TRBV5-1 and TRBJ1-1, with unresolved D. The V gene lost 1 base and the J gene lost 1 base, with 14 bases spanning the gap. This CDR3 is 16 amino acids long. Germline V gene sequence: CDR1 SGHRS, CDR2 YFSETQ. The CDR3 sequence: CASSLFEVLPNTEAFF. In nucleotides, the CDR3 is TGCGCCAGCAGCTTGTTCGAAGTGCTCCCGAACACTGAAGCTTTCTTT.

CDR3 residues: CASSYFPPGQGRNEQYF. In nucleotides, the CDR3 is TGTGCCAGCAGTTACTTTCCCCCAGGACAGGGGAGGAACGAGCAGTACTTC. The chain is built from TRBV6-2 or TRBV6-3 and TRBJ2-7; 9 bases align to TRBD1. This CDR3 comprises 17 residues. V lost 1 base to trimming and J lost 5 bases; unmatched junction nucleotides: 12. The germline gives CDR1 MNHEY, CDR2 SVGEGT.

The rearrangement uses TRBV6-6 and TRBJ2-7; 11 positions match TRBD2. CDR3 size: 15 residues. The V segment lost 5 bases and the J segment 6 bases; nucleotides outside the gene matches: 9. Germline V gene sequence: CDR1 MNHNY, CDR2 SVGAGI (reference sequence). The CDR3, as DNA: TGTGCCAGCAGTGAACTTAGCGGGGGGGCCTGCGAGCAGTACTTC. Translating it yields CASSELSGGACEQYF.